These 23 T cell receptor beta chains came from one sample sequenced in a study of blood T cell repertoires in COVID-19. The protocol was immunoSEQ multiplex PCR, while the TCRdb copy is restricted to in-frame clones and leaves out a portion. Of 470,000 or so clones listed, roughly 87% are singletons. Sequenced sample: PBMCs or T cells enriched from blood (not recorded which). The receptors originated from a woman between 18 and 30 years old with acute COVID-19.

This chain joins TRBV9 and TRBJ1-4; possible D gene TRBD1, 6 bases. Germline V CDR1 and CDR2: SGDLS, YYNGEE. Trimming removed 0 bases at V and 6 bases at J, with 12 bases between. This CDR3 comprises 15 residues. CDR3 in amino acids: CASSVGGQQYEKLFF. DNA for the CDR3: TGTGCCAGCAGCGTAGGAGGACAGCAATATGAAAAACTGTTTTTT.

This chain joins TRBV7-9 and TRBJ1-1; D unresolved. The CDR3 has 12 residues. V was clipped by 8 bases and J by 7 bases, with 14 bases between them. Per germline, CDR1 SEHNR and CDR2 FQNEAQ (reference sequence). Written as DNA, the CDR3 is TGTGCCAGCGGGTGGGAGGGCCGTGAAGCTTTCTTT. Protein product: CASGWEGREAFF.

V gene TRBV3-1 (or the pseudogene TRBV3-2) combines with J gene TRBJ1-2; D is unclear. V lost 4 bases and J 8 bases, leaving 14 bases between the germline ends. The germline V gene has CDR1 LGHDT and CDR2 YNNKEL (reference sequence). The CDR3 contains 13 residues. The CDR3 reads CASSRRSAGGYTF. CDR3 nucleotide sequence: TGTGCCAGCAGCCGACGGTCCGCGGGGGGCTACACCTTC.

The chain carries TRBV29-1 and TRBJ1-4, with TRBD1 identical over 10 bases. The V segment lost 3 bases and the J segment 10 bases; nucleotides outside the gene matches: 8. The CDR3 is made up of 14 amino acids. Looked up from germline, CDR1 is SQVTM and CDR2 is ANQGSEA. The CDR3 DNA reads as TGCAGCGTTGACGGCGGGACAGGGGCTGCAAAACTGTTTTTT. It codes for CSVDGGTGAAKLFF.

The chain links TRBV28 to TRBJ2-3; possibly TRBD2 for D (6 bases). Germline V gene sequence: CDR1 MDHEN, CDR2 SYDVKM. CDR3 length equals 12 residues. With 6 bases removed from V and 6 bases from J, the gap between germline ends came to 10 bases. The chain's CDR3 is CASRALADTQYF. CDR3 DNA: TGTGCCAGCAGGGCCCTAGCGGATACGCAGTATTTT.

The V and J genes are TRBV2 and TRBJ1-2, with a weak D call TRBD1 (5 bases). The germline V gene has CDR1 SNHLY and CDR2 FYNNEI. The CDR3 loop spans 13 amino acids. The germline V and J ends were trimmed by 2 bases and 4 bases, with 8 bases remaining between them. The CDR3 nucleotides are TGTGCCAGCAGTGAACGGGGGGTCTATGGCTACACCTTC. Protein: CASSERGVYGYTF.

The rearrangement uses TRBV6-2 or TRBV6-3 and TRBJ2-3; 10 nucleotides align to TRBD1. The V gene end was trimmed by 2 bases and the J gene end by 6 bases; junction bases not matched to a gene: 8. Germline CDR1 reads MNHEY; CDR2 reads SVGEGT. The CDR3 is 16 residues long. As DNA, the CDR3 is TGTGCCAGCAGTTACGATCGGACAGGGGGGGCGGATACGCAGTATTTT. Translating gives CASSYDRTGGADTQYF.

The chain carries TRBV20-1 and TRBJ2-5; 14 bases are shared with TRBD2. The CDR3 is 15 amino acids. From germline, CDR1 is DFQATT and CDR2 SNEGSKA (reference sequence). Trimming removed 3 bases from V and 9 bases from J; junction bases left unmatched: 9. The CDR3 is CSASGTSGGLRAQYF. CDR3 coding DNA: TGCAGTGCTAGTGGGACTAGCGGGGGCCTCCGGGCCCAGTACTTC.

The CDR3 spells CASSSGTSGTDTQYF. For the CDR3, the DNA is TGTGCCAGCAGTTCCGGGACTAGCGGCACAGATACGCAGTATTTT. V and J are TRBV28 and TRBJ2-3; 10 bases match TRBD2. This CDR3 contains 15 residues. Trimming at V came to 4 bases and at J to 1 base, leaving 2 bases not matched to a gene. The germline CDR1 and CDR2 sequences are MDHEN and SYDVKM. Looking up the rest from reference TRBV28 and TRBJ2-3 gives the full variable domain: DVKVTQSSRYLVKRTGEKVFLECVQDMDHENMFWYRQDPGLGLRLIYFSYDVKMKEKGDIPEGYSVSREKKERFSLILESASTNQTSMYLCASSSGTSGTDTQYFGPGTRLTVL.

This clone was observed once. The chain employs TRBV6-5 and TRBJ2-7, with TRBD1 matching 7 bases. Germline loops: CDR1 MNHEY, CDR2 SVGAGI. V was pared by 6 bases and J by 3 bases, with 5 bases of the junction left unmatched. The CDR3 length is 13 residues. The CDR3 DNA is TGTGCCAGCAGGCTACAGGGGTTCTACGAGCAGTACTTC. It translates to CASRLQGFYEQYF.

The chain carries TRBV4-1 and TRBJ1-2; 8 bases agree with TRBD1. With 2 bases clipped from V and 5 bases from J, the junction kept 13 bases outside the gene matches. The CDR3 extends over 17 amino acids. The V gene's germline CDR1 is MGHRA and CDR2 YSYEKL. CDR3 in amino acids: CASSQNIRETGEYGYTF. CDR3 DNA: TGCGCCAGCAGCCAAAACATTCGGGAGACAGGGGAGTATGGCTACACCTTC.

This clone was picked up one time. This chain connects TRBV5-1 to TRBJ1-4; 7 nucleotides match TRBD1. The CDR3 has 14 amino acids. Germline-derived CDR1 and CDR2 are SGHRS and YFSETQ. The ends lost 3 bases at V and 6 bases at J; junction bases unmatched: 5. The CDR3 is CASSSTGIDEKLFF. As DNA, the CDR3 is TGCGCCAGCAGCTCGACAGGGATTGATGAAAAACTGTTTTTT. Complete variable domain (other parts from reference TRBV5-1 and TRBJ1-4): KAGVTQTPRYLIKTRGQQVTLSCSPISGHRSVSWYQQTPGQGLQFLFEYFSETQRNKGNFPGRFSGRQFSNSRSEMNVSTLELGDSALYLCASSSTGIDEKLFFGSGTQLSVL.

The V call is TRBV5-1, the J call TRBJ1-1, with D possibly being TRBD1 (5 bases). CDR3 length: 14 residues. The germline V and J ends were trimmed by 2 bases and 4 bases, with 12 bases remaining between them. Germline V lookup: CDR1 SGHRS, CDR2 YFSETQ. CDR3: CASSFDSIGTEAFF. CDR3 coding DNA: TGCGCCAGCAGCTTTGACAGTATTGGCACTGAAGCTTTCTTT. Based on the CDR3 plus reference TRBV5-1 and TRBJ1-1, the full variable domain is KAGVTQTPRYLIKTRGQQVTLSCSPISGHRSVSWYQQTPGQGLQFLFEYFSETQRNKGNFPGRFSGRQFSNSRSEMNVSTLELGDSALYLCASSFDSIGTEAFFGQGTRLTVV.

The CDR3 nucleotides are TGTGCCAGCAGCCGACTAGTCAATGAGCAGTTCTTC. It codes for CASSRLVNEQFF. This sequence joins TRBV11-2 and TRBJ2-1; a weak D match, TRBD2 (6 bases). Germline loops: CDR1 SGHAT, CDR2 FQNNGV. V lost 5 bases and J lost 6, with 8 bases in between. This CDR3 spans 12 amino acids.

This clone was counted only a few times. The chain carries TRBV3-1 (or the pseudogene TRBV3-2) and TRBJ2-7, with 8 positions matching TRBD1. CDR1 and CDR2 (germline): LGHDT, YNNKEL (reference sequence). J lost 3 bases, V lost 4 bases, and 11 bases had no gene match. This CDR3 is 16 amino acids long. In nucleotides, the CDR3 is TGTGCCAGCAGCCTATCTACAGGGGGGCCTGTCTACGAGCAGTACTTC. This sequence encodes CASSLSTGGPVYEQYF.

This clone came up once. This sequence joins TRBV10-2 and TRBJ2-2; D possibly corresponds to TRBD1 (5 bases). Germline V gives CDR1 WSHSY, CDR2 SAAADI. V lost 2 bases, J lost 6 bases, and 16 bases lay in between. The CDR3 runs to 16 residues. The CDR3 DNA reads TGCGCCAGCAGTGAGCCTGGGGCATTGAATCCCGGGGAGCTGTTTTTT. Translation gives CASSEPGALNPGELFF.

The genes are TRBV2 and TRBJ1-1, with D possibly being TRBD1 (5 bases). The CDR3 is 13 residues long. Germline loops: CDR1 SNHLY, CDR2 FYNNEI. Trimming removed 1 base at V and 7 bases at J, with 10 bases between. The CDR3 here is CASSEVSGYEAFF. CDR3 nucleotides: TGTGCCAGCAGTGAAGTTTCAGGGTATGAAGCTTTCTTT.

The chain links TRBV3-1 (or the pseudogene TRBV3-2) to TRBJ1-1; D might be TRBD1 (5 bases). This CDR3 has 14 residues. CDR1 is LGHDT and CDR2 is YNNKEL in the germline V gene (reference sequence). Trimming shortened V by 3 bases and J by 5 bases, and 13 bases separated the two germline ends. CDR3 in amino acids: CASSQGGVLTEAFF. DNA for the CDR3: TGTGCCAGCAGCCAGGGGGGGGTACTTACTGAAGCTTTCTTT.

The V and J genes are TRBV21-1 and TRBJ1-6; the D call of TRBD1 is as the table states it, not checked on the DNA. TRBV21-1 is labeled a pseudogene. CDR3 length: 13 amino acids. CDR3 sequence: CAIKDRANSPLHF. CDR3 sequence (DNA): TGTGCCATTAAGGACAGGGCGAATTCACCCCTCCACTTT.

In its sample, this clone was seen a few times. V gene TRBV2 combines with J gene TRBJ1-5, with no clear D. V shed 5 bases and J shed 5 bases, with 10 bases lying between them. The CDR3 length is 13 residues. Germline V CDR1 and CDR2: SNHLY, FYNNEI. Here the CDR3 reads CASSTYQDQPQHF. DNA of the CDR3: TGTGCCAGCAGTACCTATCAGGATCAGCCCCAGCATTTT.

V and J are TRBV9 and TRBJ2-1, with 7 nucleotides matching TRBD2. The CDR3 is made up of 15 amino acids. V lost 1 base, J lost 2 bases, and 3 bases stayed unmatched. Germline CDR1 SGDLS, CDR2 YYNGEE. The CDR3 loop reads CASSVTSDPYNEQFF. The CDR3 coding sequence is TGTGCCAGCAGCGTAACTAGCGACCCCTACAATGAGCAGTTCTTC.

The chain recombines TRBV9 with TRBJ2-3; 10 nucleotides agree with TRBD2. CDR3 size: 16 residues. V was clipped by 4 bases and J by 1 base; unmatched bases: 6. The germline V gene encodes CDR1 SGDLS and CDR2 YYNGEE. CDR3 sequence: CASSYLAGEGTDTQYF. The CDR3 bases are TGTGCCAGCAGCTACCTAGCGGGAGAGGGCACAGATACGCAGTATTTT. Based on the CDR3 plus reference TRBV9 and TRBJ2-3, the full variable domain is DSGVTQTPKHLITATGQRVTLRCSPRSGDLSVYWYQQSLDQGLQFLIQYYNGEERAKGNILERFSAQQFPDLHSELNLSSLELGDSALYFCASSYLAGEGTDTQYFGPGTRLTVL.

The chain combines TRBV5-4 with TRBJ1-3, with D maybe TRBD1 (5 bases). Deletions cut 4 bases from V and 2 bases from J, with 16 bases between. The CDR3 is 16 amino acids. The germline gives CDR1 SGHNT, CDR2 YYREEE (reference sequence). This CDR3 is CASSVYDSIAGNTIYF. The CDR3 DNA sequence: TGTGCCAGCAGCGTTTACGACAGCATAGCTGGAAACACCATATATTTT.